This T cell receptor beta chain comes out of a study of identical twins. Trimming at V came to 7 bases and at J to 6 bases, leaving 13 bases not matched to a gene. CDR3 size: 16 residues. Germline CDR1 SGHRS, CDR2 YFSETQ. This clonotype was seen more than once but under ten times. TCRdb ran MiXCR on the 5' RACE reads and lists one entry per CDR3 protein. The sample records about 240,000 distinct CDR3 sequences, roughly a tenth being singletons. The receptor was isolated from a man in his forties or fifties in good health. The chain has TRBV5-1 and TRBJ2-1; 10 positions match TRBD1. The sequenced sample consisted of memory T cells sorted from blood. CDR3 sequence reads: CASSAGTGAGVNEQFF. Written as DNA, the CDR3 is TGCGCCAGCTCCGCCGGGACAGGGGCAGGGGTCAATGAGCAGTTCTTC.